This entry is about one T cell receptor beta chain. Looked up from germline, CDR1 is SGHTA and CDR2 is FQGNSA. This CDR3 comprises 14 residues. With 1 base removed from V and 4 bases from J, the gap between germline ends came to 10 bases. The sample comes from a study of blood T cell repertoires in COVID-19. Method: immunoSEQ multiplex PCR; TCRdb's copy keeps in-frame clones and lacks some. In the table there are a few hundred thousand clones, roughly 90% of which are singletons. This clonotype was obtained from a woman aged 70 to 79 with COVID-19, enrolled during active disease. This sequence joins TRBV7-2 and TRBJ1-2; D is uncertain. Sequenced material: peripheral blood. The CDR3 is CASSLVWEPYGYTF. The DNA for the CDR3 is TGTGCCAGCAGCTTAGTTTGGGAGCCCTATGGCTACACCTTC.